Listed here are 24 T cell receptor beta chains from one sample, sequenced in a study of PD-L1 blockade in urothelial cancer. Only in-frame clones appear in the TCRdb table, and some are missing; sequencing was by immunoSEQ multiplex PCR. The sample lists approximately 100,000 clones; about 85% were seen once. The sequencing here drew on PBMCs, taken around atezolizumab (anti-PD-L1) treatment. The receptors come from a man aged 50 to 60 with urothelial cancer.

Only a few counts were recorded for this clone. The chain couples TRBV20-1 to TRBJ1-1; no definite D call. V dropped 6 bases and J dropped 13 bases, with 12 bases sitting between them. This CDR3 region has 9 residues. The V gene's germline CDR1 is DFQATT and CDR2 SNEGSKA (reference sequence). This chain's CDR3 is CSASELGFF. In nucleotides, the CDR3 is TGCAGTGCATCGGAGTTAGGTTTCTTT.

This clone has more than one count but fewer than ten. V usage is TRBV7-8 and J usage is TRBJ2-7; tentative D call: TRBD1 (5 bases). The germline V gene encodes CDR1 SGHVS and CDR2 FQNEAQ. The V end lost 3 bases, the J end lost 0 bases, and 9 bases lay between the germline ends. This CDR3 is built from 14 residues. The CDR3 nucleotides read TGTGCCAGCAGCTTTCAGGACAACTCCTACGAGCAGTACTTC. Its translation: CASSFQDNSYEQYF.

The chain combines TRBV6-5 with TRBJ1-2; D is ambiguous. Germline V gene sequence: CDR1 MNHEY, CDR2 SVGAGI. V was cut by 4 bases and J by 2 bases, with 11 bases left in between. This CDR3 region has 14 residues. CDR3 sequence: CASSSGSYNYGYTF. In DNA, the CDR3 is TGTGCCAGCAGTTCCGGTTCCTACAACTATGGCTACACCTTC.

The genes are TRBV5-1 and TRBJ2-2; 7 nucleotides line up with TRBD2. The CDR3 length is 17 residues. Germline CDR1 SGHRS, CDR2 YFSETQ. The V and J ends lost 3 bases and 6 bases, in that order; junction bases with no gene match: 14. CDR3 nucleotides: TGCGCCAGCAGCTACTGGACATGGGAGGGTGGACCCGGGGAGCTGTTTTTT. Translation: CASSYWTWEGGPGELFF. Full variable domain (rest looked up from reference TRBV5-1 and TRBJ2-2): KAGVTQTPRYLIKTRGQQVTLSCSPISGHRSVSWYQQTPGQGLQFLFEYFSETQRNKGNFPGRFSGRQFSNSRSEMNVSTLELGDSALYLCASSYWTWEGGPGELFFGEGSRLTVL.

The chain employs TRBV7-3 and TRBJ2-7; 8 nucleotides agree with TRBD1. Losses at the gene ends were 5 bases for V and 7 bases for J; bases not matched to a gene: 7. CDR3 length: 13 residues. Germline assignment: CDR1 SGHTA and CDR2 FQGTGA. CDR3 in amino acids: CASSTQGAREQYF. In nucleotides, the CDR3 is TGTGCCAGCAGCACGCAGGGGGCCAGGGAGCAGTACTTC.

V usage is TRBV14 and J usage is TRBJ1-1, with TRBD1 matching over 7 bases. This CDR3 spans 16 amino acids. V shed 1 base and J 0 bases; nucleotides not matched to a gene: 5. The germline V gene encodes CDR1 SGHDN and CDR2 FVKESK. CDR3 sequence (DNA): TGTGCCAGCAGCCAAGTCGGGGACAGACTGAACACTGAAGCTTTCTTT. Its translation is CASSQVGDRLNTEAFF.

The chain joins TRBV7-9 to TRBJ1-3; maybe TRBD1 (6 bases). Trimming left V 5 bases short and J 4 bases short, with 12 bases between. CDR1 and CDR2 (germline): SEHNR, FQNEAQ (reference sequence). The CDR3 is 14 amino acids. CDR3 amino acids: CASSEQGVGNTIYF. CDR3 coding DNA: TGTGCCAGCAGCGAACAGGGTGTCGGAAACACCATATATTTT.

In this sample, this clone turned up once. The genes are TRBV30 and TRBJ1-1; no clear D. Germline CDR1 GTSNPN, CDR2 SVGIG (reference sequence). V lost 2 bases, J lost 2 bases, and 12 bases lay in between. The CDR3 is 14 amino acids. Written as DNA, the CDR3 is TGTGCCTGGAGTCGACTGAGCCTAAACACTGAAGCTTTCTTT. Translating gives CAWSRLSLNTEAFF.

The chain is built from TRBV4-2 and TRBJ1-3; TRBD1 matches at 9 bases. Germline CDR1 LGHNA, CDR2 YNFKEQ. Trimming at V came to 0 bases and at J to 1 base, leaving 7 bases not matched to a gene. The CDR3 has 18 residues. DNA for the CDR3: TGTGCCAGCAGCCAAGATGGGACAGGGAAAGGTTCTGGAAACACCATATATTTT. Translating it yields CASSQDGTGKGSGNTIYF.

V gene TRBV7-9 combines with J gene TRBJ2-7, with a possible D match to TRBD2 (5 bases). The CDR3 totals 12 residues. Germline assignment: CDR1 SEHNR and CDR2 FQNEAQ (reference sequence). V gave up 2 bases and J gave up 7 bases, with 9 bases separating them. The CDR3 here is CASSLLSGEQYF. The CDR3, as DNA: TGTGCCAGCAGCTTATTGAGCGGAGAGCAGTACTTC.

The CDR3 region is CAISESVISEQFF. The CDR3 bases are TGTGCCATCAGTGAGTCTGTGATTAGTGAGCAGTTCTTC. J is TRBJ2-1 and V is TRBV10-3; no definite D call. Germline CDR1 is ENHRY and CDR2 is SYGVKD. CDR3 size: 13 residues. Between the trimmed V and J ends, which lost 0 bases and 9 bases, there was a span of 9 bases.

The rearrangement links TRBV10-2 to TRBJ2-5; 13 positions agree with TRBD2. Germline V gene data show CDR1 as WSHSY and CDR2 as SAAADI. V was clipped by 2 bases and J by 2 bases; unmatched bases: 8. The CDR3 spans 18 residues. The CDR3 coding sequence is TGCGCCAGCAGTGAGGGGGTCGGACTAGCGGGAGCTCAAGAGACCCAGTACTTC. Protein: CASSEGVGLAGAQETQYF.

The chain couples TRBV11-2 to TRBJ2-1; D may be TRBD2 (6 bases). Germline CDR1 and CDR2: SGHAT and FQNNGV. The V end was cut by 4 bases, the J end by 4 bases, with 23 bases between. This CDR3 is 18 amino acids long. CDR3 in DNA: TGTGCCAGCAGCTCCTTCATTTTATTGTCGGGAGCATACAATGAGCAGTTCTTC. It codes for CASSSFILLSGAYNEQFF.

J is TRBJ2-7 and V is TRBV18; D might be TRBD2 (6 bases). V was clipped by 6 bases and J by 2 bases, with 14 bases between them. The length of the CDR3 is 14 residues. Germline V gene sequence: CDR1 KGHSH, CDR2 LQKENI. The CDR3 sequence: CASSPGGQAYEQYF. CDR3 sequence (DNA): TGTGCCAGCTCCCCCGGGGGTCAGGCCTACGAGCAGTACTTC. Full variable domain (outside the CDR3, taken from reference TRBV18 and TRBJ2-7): NAGVMQNPRHLVRRRGQEARLRCSPMKGHSHVYWYRQLPEEGLKFMVYLQKENIIDESGMPKERFSAEFPKEGPSILRIQQVVRGDSAAYFCASSPGGQAYEQYFGPGTRLTVT.

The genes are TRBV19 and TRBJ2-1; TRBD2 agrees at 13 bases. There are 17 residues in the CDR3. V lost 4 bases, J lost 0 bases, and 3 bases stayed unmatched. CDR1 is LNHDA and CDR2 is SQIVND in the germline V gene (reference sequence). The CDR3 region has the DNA TGTGCCAGTAGTACGGGACTAGCGGGGAGCTCCTACAATGAGCAGTTCTTC. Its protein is CASSTGLAGSSYNEQFF.

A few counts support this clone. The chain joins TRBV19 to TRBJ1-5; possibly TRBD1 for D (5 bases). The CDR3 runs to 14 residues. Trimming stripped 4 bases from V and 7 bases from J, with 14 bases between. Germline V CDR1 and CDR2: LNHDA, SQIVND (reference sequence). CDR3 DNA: TGTGCCAGTAGTACCGACCTGGGACTCCAGCCCCAGCATTTT. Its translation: CASSTDLGLQPQHF.

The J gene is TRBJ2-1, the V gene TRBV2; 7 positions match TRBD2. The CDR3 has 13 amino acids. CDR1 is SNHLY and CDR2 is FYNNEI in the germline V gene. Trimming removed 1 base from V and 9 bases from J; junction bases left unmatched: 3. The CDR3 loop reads CASSEGSGSEQFF. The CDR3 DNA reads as TGTGCCAGCAGTGAAGGTAGCGGGTCTGAGCAGTTCTTC.

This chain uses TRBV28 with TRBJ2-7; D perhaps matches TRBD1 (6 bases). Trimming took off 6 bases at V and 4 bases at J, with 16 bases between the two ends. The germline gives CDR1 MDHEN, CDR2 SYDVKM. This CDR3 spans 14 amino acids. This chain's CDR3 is CASSQYGTNYEQYF. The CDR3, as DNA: TGTGCCAGCAGCCAATACGGGACAAATTACGAGCAGTACTTC. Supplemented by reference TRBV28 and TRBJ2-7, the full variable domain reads DVKVTQSSRYLVKRTGEKVFLECVQDMDHENMFWYRQDPGLGLRLIYFSYDVKMKEKGDIPEGYSVSREKKERFSLILESASTNQTSMYLCASSQYGTNYEQYFGPGTRLTVT.

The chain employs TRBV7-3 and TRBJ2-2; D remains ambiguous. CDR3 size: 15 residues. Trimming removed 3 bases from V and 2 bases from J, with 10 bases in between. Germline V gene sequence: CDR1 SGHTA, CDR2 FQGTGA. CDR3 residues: CASSLVSRNTGELFF. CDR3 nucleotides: TGTGCCAGCAGCTTGGTTTCCAGAAACACCGGGGAGCTGTTTTTT.

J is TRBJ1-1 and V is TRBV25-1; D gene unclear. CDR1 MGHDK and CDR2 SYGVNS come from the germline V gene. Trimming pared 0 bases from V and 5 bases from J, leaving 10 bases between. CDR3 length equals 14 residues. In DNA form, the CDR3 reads TGTGCCAGCAGTGAATATGGCCAATGGACTGAAGCTTTCTTT. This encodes CASSEYGQWTEAFF.

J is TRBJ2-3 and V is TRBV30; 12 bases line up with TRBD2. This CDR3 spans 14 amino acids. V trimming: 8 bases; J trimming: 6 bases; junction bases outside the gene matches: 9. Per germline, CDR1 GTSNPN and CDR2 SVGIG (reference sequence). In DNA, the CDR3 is TGTGCCACCTATGGACTAGCGGGACTTGATACGCAGTATTTT. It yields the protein CATYGLAGLDTQYF.

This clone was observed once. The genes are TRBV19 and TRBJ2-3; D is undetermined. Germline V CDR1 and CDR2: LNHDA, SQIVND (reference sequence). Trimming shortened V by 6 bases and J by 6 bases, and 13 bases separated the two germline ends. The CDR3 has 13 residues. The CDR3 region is CASRRNQADTQYF. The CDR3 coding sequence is TGTGCCAGTAGGAGAAACCAAGCCGATACGCAGTATTTT. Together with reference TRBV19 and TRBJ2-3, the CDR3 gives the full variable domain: DGGITQSPKYLFRKEGQNVTLSCEQNLNHDAMYWYRQDPGQGLRLIYYSQIVNDFQKGDIAEGYSVSREKKESFPLTVTSAQKNPTAFYLCASRRNQADTQYFGPGTRLTVL.

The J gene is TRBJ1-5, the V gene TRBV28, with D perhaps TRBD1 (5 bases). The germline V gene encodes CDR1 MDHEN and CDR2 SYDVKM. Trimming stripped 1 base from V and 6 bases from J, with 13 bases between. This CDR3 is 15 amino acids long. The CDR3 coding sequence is TGTGCCAGCAGTTTATTGGGGCAGGGTTCTCAGCCCCAGCATTTT. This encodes CASSLLGQGSQPQHF.

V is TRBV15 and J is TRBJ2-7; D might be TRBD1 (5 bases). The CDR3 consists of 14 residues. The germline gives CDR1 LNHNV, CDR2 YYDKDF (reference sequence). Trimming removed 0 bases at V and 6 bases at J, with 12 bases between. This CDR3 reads CATSRDPGPSEQYF. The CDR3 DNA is TGTGCCACCAGCAGAGATCCAGGGCCTAGCGAGCAGTACTTC.